Reported below is one T cell receptor (beta chain). Its antigen is not yet known. Base-call qualities are not available, and no considerably larger clone is one nucleotide away. TCRbeta CDR3 regions were amplified from genomic DNA using the immunoSEQ Assay, a bias-controlled multiplex PCR. In the source study's methods: The number of nucleated cells in each sample was estimated from the amplification of reference gene primers within the assay. To quantify the absolute abundance of each unique TCRbeta CDR3 rearrangement, sequence reads were collapsed and filtered. Productive Simpson clonality was computed per sample as the square root of Simpson's diversity index over productive rearrangements. TCRdb mirrors the immuneACCESS table, restricted to in-frame sequences. Some clones are absent from its copies; in checked studies, under half trace to an unresolved V gene, and the reason for the others is unknown. V, J and clone size derive from that table, while D and trimming were established from the DNA sequence. The sample has 200,000 to 250,000 clones on record, approximately 90% of them singletons. The ten most abundant clones make up around 3% of the sample.

These data originate in a study of blood T cell repertoires in COVID-19 (dated by TCRdb to the early 2020s). With respect to the entire study: Samples from collaborators originated in the United States, Italy and Spain and spanned both the acute and convalescent phases of COVID-19. The prospective study material was composed of cDNA or gDNA derived from T cells, B-cell-depleted T cells, or PBMCs. The dataset comprised deeply sampled blood TCRbeta repertoires from subjects exposed to, actively infected with, or recovered from COVID-19. The repertoires were made available in a free public database intended to serve as a resource for research on the immune response to SARS-CoV-2. Samples came from the ongoing ImmuneRACE study (first 160 participants) plus 1,254 subjects from 6 global collaborators. A de-identified subject ID, COVID-19 status, age in years and sex were almost always included in the sample metadata. HLA class I and class II types, where available, came from metadata supplied by the sample provider rather than from assay-based typing. The paper's findings and limits, for the study overall: Clinical and demographic metadata were provided uncurated, with the amount varying by source and participant.

Whole blood was collected in K2EDTA tubes by collaborating institutions according to the institutions' own protocols. For TCRbeta analysis, collaborators shipped samples in one of three forms: frozen whole blood, isolated PBMCs, or DNA extracted from either of those sample types. The CDR3, from cysteine to phenylalanine, totals 14 residues. The kept DNA is CDR3 alone, 42 bases in frame from the first base. V is clipped by 4 bases and J by 5 bases, and the sequence between their germline boundaries is 14 bases long. Per the germline V gene, MNHEY is the CDR1 and SVGEGT is the CDR2. The chain is made from TRBV6-2 or TRBV6-3 and TRBJ1-2, and possibly TRBD1, on 5 matching bases. The sequenced sample consisted of peripheral blood. The sequence was obtained from a man younger than 35 with active or convalescent COVID-19. The base sequence is TGTGCCAGCAGTTCCAGGGTACTGGGTTATGGCTACACCTTC. Its translation reads: CASSSRVLGYGYTF.